This T cell receptor (beta chain) derives from a study of cytomegalovirus exposure and HLA in healthy donors. Remarks on this clone: Its target is not known.

Primers included in the PCR were 60 Vbeta and 13 Jbeta primers. Source study methods: In a later analysis, of around 80 million unique beta chains, roughly 9.9 million appeared in at least two donors. The repertoire was sequenced with immunoSEQ multiplex PCR; TCRdb's copy has only in-frame clones and lacks some. V and J calls and clone size follow that table, whereas D and trimming were derived from the DNA. The data show fewer than 250,000 clones, with about 80% seen just once and nearly 6% held by the top ten. Whole-study findings and limits: It was confirmed in vitro that a few of the CMV-associated chains were specific for CMV antigens. The presence/absence work took it that sequencing depth was about the same across donors. A cluster of highly shared sequence variants was likely a sequencing artifact.

After removal of 9 bases from V and 4 bases from J, the junction contained 1 base not matched to a gene. Germline V gene sequence: CDR1 SNHLY, CDR2 FYNNEI. The CDR3 contains 11 residues. The sequence came from a man aged 40-55 years in good health and CMV-seropositive. Sequencing was carried out using PBMCs. The chain carries TRBV2 and TRBJ1-1, with 8 bases matching TRBD1. CDR3 sequence: CASDRGTEAFF. CDR3 coding DNA: TGTGCCAGTGACAGGGGCACTGAAGCTTTCTTT.